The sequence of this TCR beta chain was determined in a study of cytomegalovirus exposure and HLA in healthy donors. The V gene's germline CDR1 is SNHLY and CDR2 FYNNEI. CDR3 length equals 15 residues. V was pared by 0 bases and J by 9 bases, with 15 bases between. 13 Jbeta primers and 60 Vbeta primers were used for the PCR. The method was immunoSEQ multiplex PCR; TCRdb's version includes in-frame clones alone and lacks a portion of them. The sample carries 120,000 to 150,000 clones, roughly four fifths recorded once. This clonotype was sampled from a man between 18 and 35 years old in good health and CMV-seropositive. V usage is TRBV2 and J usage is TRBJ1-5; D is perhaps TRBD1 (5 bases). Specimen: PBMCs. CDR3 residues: CASSEAKQGGLPQHF. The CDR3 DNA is TGTGCCAGCAGTGAAGCGAAGCAGGGTGGTCTGCCCCAGCATTTT.